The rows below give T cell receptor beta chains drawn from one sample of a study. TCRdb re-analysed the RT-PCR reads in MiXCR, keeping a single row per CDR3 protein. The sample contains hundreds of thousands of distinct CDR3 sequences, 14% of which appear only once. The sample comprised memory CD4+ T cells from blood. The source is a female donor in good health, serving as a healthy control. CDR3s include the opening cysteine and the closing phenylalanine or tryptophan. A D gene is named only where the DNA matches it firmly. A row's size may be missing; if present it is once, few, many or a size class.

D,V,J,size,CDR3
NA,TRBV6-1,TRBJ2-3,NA,CASSEDGRRTDTQYF
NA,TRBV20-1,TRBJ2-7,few,CSASRLDVYEQYF
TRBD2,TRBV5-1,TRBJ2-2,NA,CASSLAGARTGELFF
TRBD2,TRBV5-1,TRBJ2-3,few,CASSQGLAGAGPDTQYF
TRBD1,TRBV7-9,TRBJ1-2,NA,CASSAWDREEYGYTF
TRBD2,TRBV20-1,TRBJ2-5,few,CSANGGGFEETQYF
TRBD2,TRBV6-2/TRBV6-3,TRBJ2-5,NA,CASSYWTSETQYF
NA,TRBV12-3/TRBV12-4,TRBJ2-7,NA,CASSDYDNGDGGYGQYF
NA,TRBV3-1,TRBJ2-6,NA,CASSQRGSKSGANVLTF
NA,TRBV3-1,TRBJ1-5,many,CASSTYPNQPQHF
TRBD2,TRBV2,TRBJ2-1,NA,CASLLGLAGGEQFF
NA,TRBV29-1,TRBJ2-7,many,CSVQDGSSYEQYF
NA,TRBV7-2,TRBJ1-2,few,CETGAMNYGYTF
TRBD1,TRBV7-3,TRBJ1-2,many,CASSSGQAIPYTF
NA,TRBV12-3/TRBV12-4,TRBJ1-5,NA,CASSFSQGRNQPQHF
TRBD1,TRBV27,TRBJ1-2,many,CASSPGTGGAARGYTF
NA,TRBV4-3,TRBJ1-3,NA,CASSQVRVQGSSGNTIYF
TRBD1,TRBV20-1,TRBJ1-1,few,CSAPGQPNTEAFF